This record concerns one TCR beta chain sequence. This sample was included in a study of blood T cell repertoires in COVID-19. Looking at the study overall: Both acute and convalescent COVID-19 samples were obtained from the United States, Italy and Spain. T cells, B-cell-depleted T cells, or PBMCs supplied cDNA or gDNA.

Germline V gives CDR1 MDHEN, CDR2 SYDVKM. V trimming: 4 bases; J trimming: 8 bases; junction bases outside the gene matches: 9. The CDR3 spans 16 residues. The data were produced by immunoSEQ multiplex PCR, yet TCRdb's version contains in-frame clones alone and is incomplete. The profile shows 190,000 or so clones, approximately 90% of them singletons. Sequenced input: peripheral blood. The sequence came from a woman in her twenties or thirties with active or convalescent COVID-19. The rearrangement links TRBV28 to TRBJ2-1; 12 nucleotides align to TRBD2. The CDR3 region is CASSSTSGSRIDEQFF. In nucleotides, the CDR3 is TGTGCCAGCAGTTCGACTAGCGGGAGCCGGATTGATGAGCAGTTCTTC.